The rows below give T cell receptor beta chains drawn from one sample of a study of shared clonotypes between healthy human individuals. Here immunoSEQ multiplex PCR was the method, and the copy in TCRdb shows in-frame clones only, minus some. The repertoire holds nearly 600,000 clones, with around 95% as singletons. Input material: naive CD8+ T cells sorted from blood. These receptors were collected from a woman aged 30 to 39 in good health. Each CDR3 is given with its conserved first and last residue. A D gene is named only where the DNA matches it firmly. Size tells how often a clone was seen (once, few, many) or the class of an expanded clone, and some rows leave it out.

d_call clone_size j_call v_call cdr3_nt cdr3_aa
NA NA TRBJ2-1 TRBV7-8 TGTGCCAGCAGCCGCTGGACAAATGTGGAGGGTCGGCTTGAGCAGTTCTTC CASSRWTNVEGRLEQFF
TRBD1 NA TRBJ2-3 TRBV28 TGTGCCAGCAGCCCGGGACAGGGGTTAAGAGATACGCAGTATTTT CASSPGQGLRDTQYF
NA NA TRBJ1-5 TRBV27 TGTGCCAGCAGTTATCGTGGGCCTGGTCAGCCCCAGCATTTT CASSYRGPGQPQHF
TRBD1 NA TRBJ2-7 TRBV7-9 TGTGCCAGCAGCTATAGGGAACAGGGGGTTTACGAGCAGTACTTC CASSYREQGVYEQYF
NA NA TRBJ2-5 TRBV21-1 TGTGCCAGCAGCATCACCGGGACAGGGTACCAAGAGACCCAGTACTTC CASSITGTGYQETQYF
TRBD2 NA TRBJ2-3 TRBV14 TGTGCCAGCAGCCCGGGACTAGCGGGAAGCACAGATACGCAGTATTTT CASSPGLAGSTDTQYF
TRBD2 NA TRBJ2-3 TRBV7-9 TGTGCCAGCAGCGGAGGGACTAGCGGGACAGATACGCAGTATTTT CASSGGTSGTDTQYF
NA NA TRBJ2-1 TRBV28 TGTGCCAGCAGTTTATTGCCGGTCCTTAACTACAATGAGCAGTTCTTC CASSLLPVLNYNEQFF
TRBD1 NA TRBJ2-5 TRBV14 TGTGCCAGCAGCCAATATAGGGACAGGGGATTTGGAGAGACCCAGTACTTC CASSQYRDRGFGETQYF
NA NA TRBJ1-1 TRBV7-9 TGTGCCAGCAGCCCGTACCAGGGTAACCCGGGGGACACTGAAGCTTTCTTT CASSPYQGNPGDTEAFF
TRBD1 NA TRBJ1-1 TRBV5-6 TGTGCCAGCAGCTCCGGGACAGGGGTAGGCATGAACACTGAAGCTTTCTTT CASSSGTGVGMNTEAFF
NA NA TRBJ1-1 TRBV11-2 TGTGCCAGCAGCTTCCGACCCCCGGCGGTGAACACTGAAGCTTTCTTT CASSFRPPAVNTEAFF
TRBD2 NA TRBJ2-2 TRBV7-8 TGTGCCAGCAGCTTAGGGCTGCGCGGGAGGAACACCGGGGAGCTGTTTTTT CASSLGLRGRNTGELFF
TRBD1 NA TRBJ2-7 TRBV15 TGTGCCACCAGCAGGACAGGGGGCTACGAGCAGTACTTC CATSRTGGYEQYF
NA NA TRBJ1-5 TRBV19 TGTGCCAGTAGTATAGACGTTGGGCCCCAGCATTTT CASSIDVGPQHF
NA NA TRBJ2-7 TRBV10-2 TGCGCCAGCAGGAGTACCCCGGAGGACGAGCAGTACTTC CASRSTPEDEQYF
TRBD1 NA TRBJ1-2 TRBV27 TGTGCCAGCAAAAGCGTACAGGGGGCTGTATGGGGCTACACCTTC CASKSVQGAVWGYTF
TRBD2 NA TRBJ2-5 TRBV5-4 TGTGCCAGCAGCTTAGCGGGGAACCAAGAGACCCAGTACTTC CASSLAGNQETQYF
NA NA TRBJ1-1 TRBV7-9 TGTGCCAGCAGCTCGGGCACAGTTGGGACTGAAGCTTTCTTT CASSSGTVGTEAFF
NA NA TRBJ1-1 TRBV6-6 TGTGCCAGCAGTTGGGGACGGGTCGCGAACACTGAAGCTTTCTTT CASSWGRVANTEAFF
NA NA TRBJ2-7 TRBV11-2 TGTGCCAGCAGCCTAGACGCGTACGAGCAGTACTTC CASSLDAYEQYF
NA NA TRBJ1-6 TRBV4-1 TGCGCCAGCAGCCAAGGCCAAAGGGACGCCGGGAGCTCCTATAATTCACCCCTCCACTTT CASSQGQRDAGSSYNSPLHF
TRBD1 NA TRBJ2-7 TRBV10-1 TGCGCCAGCAGTGAGTCAGGGACAGGGGTCTACGAGCAGTACTTC CASSESGTGVYEQYF
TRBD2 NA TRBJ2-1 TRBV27 TGTGCCAGCAGTCAGCTGGGGGTGGGGGGGACTTACAATGAGCAGTTCTTC CASSQLGVGGTYNEQFF
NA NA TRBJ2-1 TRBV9 TGTGCCAGCAGATCATTGACCGGTAATGAGCAGTTCTTC CASRSLTGNEQFF
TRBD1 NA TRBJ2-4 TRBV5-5 TGTGCCAGCAGCTCGGGACAGGGGGCCCTCTTGCCTGAAAAAAACATTCAGTACTTC CASSSGQGALLPEKNIQYF
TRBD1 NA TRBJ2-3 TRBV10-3 TGTGCCATCAGTGGAGACGGGACAGGGGTACCAGATACGCAGTATTTT CAISGDGTGVPDTQYF
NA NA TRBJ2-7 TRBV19 TGTGCCACCAGACTCCCGAGCTCCTACGAGCAGTACTTC CATRLPSSYEQYF
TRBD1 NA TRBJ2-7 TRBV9 TGTGCCAGCAGCGTCGGGACAGGGTATAGCGAGCAGTACTTC CASSVGTGYSEQYF
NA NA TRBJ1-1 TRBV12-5 TGTGCTAGTGGTCCCTCCGGGACGGCCGGAACTGAAGCTTTCTTT CASGPSGTAGTEAFF
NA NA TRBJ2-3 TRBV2 TGTGCCAGCAGAGCCGGTGAGGGAGCCGACACAGATACGCAGTATTTT CASRAGEGADTDTQYF
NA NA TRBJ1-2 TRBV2 TGTGCCAGCAGTGGGCTGGGCAGCCCCGGCTACACCTTC CASSGLGSPGYTF
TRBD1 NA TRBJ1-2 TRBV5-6 TGTGCCAGCAGCCATACAGGGGATTATGGCTACACCTTC CASSHTGDYGYTF
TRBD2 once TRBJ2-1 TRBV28 TGTGCCAGCAGCCCTAGCGGCTATGAGCAGTTCTTC CASSPSGYEQFF
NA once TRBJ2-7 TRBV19 TGTGCCAGTAGTATAGCTCCTCGGGACGCATTATACGAGCAGTACTTC CASSIAPRDALYEQYF
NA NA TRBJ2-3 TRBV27 TGTGCCAGCAGTTTATTGGGGCGGAGCACAGATACGCAGTATTTT CASSLLGRSTDTQYF
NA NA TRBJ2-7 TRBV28 TGTGCCAGCAGCGCCGTGGGGGACTACGAGCAGTACTTC CASSAVGDYEQYF
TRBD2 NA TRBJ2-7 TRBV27 TGTGCCAGCAGACTAGCGGGAGGATCATACGAGCAGTACTTC CASRLAGGSYEQYF
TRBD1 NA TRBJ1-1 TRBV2 TGTGCCAGCAGTGGACAGGGCCCTTTAAACACTGAAGCTTTCTTT CASSGQGPLNTEAFF